The 19 T cell receptor beta chains listed next were all sequenced from one sample in a study of CD8+ T cells in alopecia areata. Following extraction, RNA underwent reverse transcription to cDNA, which served as the sequencing template. Clones were sequenced by immunoSEQ multiplex PCR, and TCRdb holds only the in-frame ones, with some missing. Of 89,000 or so clones in the sample, around 54% were seen once. The sample consisted of NKG2D-high CD8+ T cells sorted from blood. The origin of the receptors is a human donor with alopecia areata.

The genes are TRBV15 and TRBJ2-5, with 8 positions matching TRBD1. The germline CDR1 and CDR2 sequences are LNHNV and YYDKDF (reference sequence). J lost 2 bases, V lost 4 bases, and 6 bases had no gene match. This CDR3 is 15 amino acids long. In DNA, the CDR3 is TGTGCCACCAGCACCTTTACAGGGGGACAAGAGACCCAGTACTTC. Translating gives CATSTFTGGQETQYF.

This clone has only a few counts. The chain employs TRBV28 and TRBJ2-3; no definite D call. The CDR3 runs to 11 residues. CDR1 MDHEN and CDR2 SYDVKM come from the germline V gene. V gave up 7 bases and J gave up 6 bases, with 8 bases separating them. The CDR3 here is CASNRGDTQYF. CDR3 DNA: TGTGCCAGCAATCGCGGCGATACGCAGTATTTT. The complete variable domain, with remaining parts taken from reference TRBV28 and TRBJ2-3, reads DVKVTQSSRYLVKRTGEKVFLECVQDMDHENMFWYRQDPGLGLRLIYFSYDVKMKEKGDIPEGYSVSREKKERFSLILESASTNQTSMYLCASNRGDTQYFGPGTRLTVL.

In its sample, this clone was seen a few times. The chain joins TRBV29-1 to TRBJ1-1, with TRBD1 matching 7 bases. Germline CDR1 is SQVTM and CDR2 is ANQGSEA. The CDR3 sequence is 10 residues long. V lost 7 bases, J lost 8 bases, and 4 bases stayed unmatched. CDR3 bases: TGCAGCGCGGAGGGGGCCGAAGCTTTCTTT. Its translation is CSAEGAEAFF.

The chain combines TRBV7-2 with TRBJ1-1; the D is unclear. Germline CDR1 reads SGHTA; CDR2 reads FQGNSA. The CDR3 runs to 12 residues. The V end lost 8 bases, the J end lost 3 bases, and 10 bases lay between the germline ends. The CDR3 DNA is TGTGCCAGCCGGGGTGGGGACACTGAAGCTTTCTTT. Translation: CASRGGDTEAFF.

In DNA form, the CDR3 reads TGTGCCAGCAGTTACTCGACTGGTGCCGAAGCTTTCTTT. Translating gives CASSYSTGAEAFF. This sequence joins TRBV6-5 and TRBJ1-1; no reliable D call. V was clipped by 0 bases and J by 8 bases, with 10 bases between them. This CDR3 is 13 amino acids long. Germline CDR1 is MNHEY and CDR2 is SVGAGI.

Details on this clone: This sample also contains other DNA sequences that code for the same CDR3. The chain has TRBV29-1 and TRBJ2-2, with D tentatively TRBD1 (6 bases). CDR3 size: 13 residues. Germline V gene lookup returns CDR1 SQVTM and CDR2 ANQGSEA. V was pared by 5 bases and J by 7 bases, with 14 bases between. CDR3 amino acids: CSVPGEGIGELFF. Here the CDR3 DNA reads TGCAGCGTTCCAGGGGAAGGTATCGGGGAGCTGTTTTTT.

The chain recombines TRBV7-8 with TRBJ1-5; tentatively, D is TRBD1 (6 bases). V lost 4 bases to trimming and J lost 11 bases, with 12 bases between them. The CDR3 runs to 12 residues. Germline CDR1 reads SGHVS; CDR2 reads FQNEAQ. The CDR3 coding sequence is TGTGCCAGCAGCTCACCGACAGGCACCCAGCATTTT. Protein sequence: CASSSPTGTQHF.

V usage is TRBV27 and J usage is TRBJ2-7; the match to TRBD1 covers 8 bases. Trimming at V came to 5 bases and at J to 4 bases, leaving 7 bases not matched to a gene. The V gene's germline CDR1 is MNHEY and CDR2 SMNVEV (reference sequence). The CDR3 loop spans 14 amino acids. The CDR3 here is CASSDEDRAYEQYF. In DNA form, the CDR3 reads TGTGCCAGCAGTGACGAGGACAGGGCTTACGAGCAGTACTTC.

This clone was observed a handful of times. The rearrangement joins TRBV27 to TRBJ1-2; maybe TRBD1 (5 bases). V shed 5 bases and J shed 4 bases, with 14 bases lying between them. The CDR3 totals 14 residues. CDR1 and CDR2 (germline): MNHEY, SMNVEV (reference sequence). CDR3 sequence (DNA): TGTGCCAGCAGTCAAACAGGCCTCAGCTATGGCTACACCTTC. Its translation: CASSQTGLSYGYTF.

The chain has TRBV5-6 and TRBJ2-1, with 11 bases aligning to TRBD2. The CDR3 totals 16 residues. The ends lost 5 bases at V and 9 bases at J; junction bases unmatched: 13. Germline CDR1 SGHDT, CDR2 YYEEEE. The CDR3 here is CASSSNPTSGTSEQFF. In DNA form, the CDR3 reads TGTGCCAGCAGTTCAAACCCGACTAGCGGGACTTCTGAGCAGTTCTTC.

The rearrangement joins TRBV9 to TRBJ2-7; D remains ambiguous. Germline V lookup: CDR1 SGDLS, CDR2 YYNGEE. Trimming took off 1 base at V and 4 bases at J, with 15 bases between the two ends. This CDR3 has 15 residues. CDR3 region: CASSVTAELEYEQYF. The CDR3 DNA sequence: TGTGCCAGCAGCGTAACGGCGGAACTCGAATACGAGCAGTACTTC.

This clone appeared a few times. This chain joins TRBV28 and TRBJ1-6, with 9 bases identical to TRBD1. The germline gives CDR1 MDHEN, CDR2 SYDVKM. Losses at the gene ends were 7 bases for V and 9 bases for J; bases not matched to a gene: 7. This CDR3 comprises 14 residues. The CDR3 DNA reads TGTGCCAGCACCCTACAGGGGGCGGTTTCACCCCTCCACTTT. This translates into CASTLQGAVSPLHF.

This clone was detected only a few times. The CDR3 bases are TGCAGCGTTGAAGCGGGCCGTGGCTATGGCTACACCTTC. Translation gives CSVEAGRGYGYTF. This chain uses TRBV29-1 with TRBJ1-2; D is uncertain. Germline V gene sequence: CDR1 SQVTM, CDR2 ANQGSEA. The CDR3 is 13 residues long. The V gene lost 1 base and the J gene lost 4 bases, with 10 bases spanning the gap.

Many counts were recorded for this clone. The chain links TRBV7-8 to TRBJ2-3; 11 nucleotides align to TRBD2. Germline V CDR1 and CDR2: SGHVS, FQNEAQ. CDR3 size: 17 residues. V lost 4 bases to trimming and J lost 0 bases; unmatched junction nucleotides: 6. The CDR3 bases are TGTGCCAGCAGCTCTAATAGCGGGGGGGCTAGCACAGATACGCAGTATTTT. Encoded protein: CASSSNSGGASTDTQYF.

The V call is TRBV23-1, the J call TRBJ2-4; perhaps TRBD2 as D (5 bases). TRBV23-1 is an open reading frame, and its role is uncertain. This CDR3 spans 11 amino acids. V dropped 5 bases and J dropped 10 bases, with 9 bases sitting between them. As DNA, the CDR3 is TGCGCCAGCAGTATCGGACTTATTCAGTACTTC. It translates to CASSIGLIQYF.

This clone was observed once. V is TRBV2 and J is TRBJ2-5, with D possibly called TRBD1 or TRBD2 (5 bases each). Germline CDR1 SNHLY, CDR2 FYNNEI. This CDR3 is built from 17 residues. Trimming removed 0 bases at V and 3 bases at J, with 17 bases between. CDR3 DNA sequence: TGTGCCAGCAGTGAAGCGCGAGGGGCGCGCTTAGAAGAGACCCAGTACTTC. Protein: CASSEARGARLEETQYF.

This clone was seen a few times. The chain recombines TRBV29-1 with TRBJ2-1, with 10 bases matching TRBD2. V shed 2 bases, J shed 5 bases, and the junction held 6 bases outside the gene matches. Germline V gene data show CDR1 as SQVTM and CDR2 as ANQGSEA. The length of the CDR3 is 15 residues. Here the CDR3 reads CSVELAGGQHNEQFF. The CDR3 nucleotides read TGCAGCGTTGAATTAGCGGGGGGTCAACACAATGAGCAGTTCTTC.

The chain employs TRBV29-1 and TRBJ2-2, with D hard to call. Germline V lookup: CDR1 SQVTM, CDR2 ANQGSEA. The CDR3 loop spans 13 amino acids. With 8 bases removed from V and 0 bases from J, the gap between germline ends came to 10 bases. The CDR3 loop is CSFTSANTGELFF. The CDR3, as DNA: TGCAGCTTCACAAGCGCGAACACCGGGGAGCTGTTTTTT.

This clone was observed a handful of times. The chain recombines TRBV27 with TRBJ1-5; no clear D gene. This CDR3 contains 15 residues. Trimming cost V 1 base and J 5 bases, with 12 bases left between them. Looked up from germline, CDR1 is MNHEY and CDR2 is SMNVEV (reference sequence). CDR3 amino acids: CASSLLGRPDQPQHF. In nucleotides, the CDR3 is TGTGCCAGCAGTTTATTGGGCAGACCAGATCAGCCCCAGCATTTT.